What follows is one T cell receptor (beta chain) and its context. Its antigen is unknown. TCRdb analysed the reads with MiXCR anew, one entry per CDR3 protein. This table holds around 350,000 distinct CDR3 sequences, around 18% found once. These data originate in a study of T cell repertoires in cytomegalovirus infection. About the research overall: Indications of both CMV infection and matching HLA type were provided by public TCR beta signatures.

The CDR3 covers 13 residues. V was shortened by 3 bases and J by 6 bases, with 9 bases between the two germline ends. Findings and caveats of the study: Using cumulative public TCR beta family frequency, the authors identified those who carried CMV together with the relevant HLA. HLA-C-restricted CMV clonotypes gave the most frequent clonotype in two of eight donors.

The genes are TRBV12-3 or TRBV12-4 and TRBJ1-5; D not certain. The sample taken for sequencing was PBMCs. This sequence was found in a human donor in good health (CMV status not recorded). Some clones in this sample may be carry-over from other donors' samples. CDR3 loop: CASSLAPSQPQHF. In DNA, the CDR3 is TGTGCCAGCAGTTTGGCCCCAAGTCAGCCCCAGCATTTT.